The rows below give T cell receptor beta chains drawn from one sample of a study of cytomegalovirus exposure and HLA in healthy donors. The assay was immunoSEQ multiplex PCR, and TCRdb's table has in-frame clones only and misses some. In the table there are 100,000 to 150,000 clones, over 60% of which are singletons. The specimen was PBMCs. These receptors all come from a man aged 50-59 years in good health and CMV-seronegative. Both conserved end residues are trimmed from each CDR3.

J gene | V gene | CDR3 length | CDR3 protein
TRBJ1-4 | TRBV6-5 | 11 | ASSVGQGEKLF
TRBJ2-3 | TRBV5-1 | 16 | ASSYRLAGGPGADTQY
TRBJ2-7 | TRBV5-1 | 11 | ASSNDRAYEQY
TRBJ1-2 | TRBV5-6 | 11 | ASSQGVVYGYT
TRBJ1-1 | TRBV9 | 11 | ASSATVGTEAF
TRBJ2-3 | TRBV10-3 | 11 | AISTPEGDTQY
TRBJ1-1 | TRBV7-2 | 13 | ASSLGDRRNTEAF
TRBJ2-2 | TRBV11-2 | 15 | ASSTHKWFANTGELF
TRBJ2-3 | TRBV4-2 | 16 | ASRRQVGFDVGTDTQY
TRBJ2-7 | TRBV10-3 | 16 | AISRGGTGTGGSYEQY
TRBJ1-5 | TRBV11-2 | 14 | ASSLGLSPGTQPQH
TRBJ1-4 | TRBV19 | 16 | ASSGGQGNIPLNEKLF
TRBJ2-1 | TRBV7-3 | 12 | ASSPSGGGNEQF
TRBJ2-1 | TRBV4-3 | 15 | ASSQELSRQGYNEQF
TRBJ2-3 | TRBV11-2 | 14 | ASSLVGTASTDTQY
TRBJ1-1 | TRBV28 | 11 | ASSFRRNTEAF
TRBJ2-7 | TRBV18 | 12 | ASAGQGRYYEQY
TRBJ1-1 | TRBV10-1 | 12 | ASSEYRTNTEAF